Sequencing of this T cell receptor beta chain was carried out in a study of T cell clones after liver transplantation. Study as a whole: Three of the eight recipients were HCV-positive; the rest had non-autoimmune, non-viral transplant indications. Study-level results: The donor-reactive repertoire was only partly measurable in two subjects, lacking donor cells.

The repertoire was sequenced with immunoSEQ multiplex PCR; TCRdb's copy has only in-frame clones and lacks some. The sample has about 99,000 clones; under 90% are singletons. This clone turned up a few times. The antigen is undetermined. Sequencing was performed on CD4+ T cells from blood, taken approximately 50 months after liver transplant. The receptor was isolated from a human patient who received a liver transplant. Some T cells may originate from the graft donor.

CDR3 in DNA: TGCGCCAGCAGTGAGGACATCAACTATGGCTACACCTTC. This sequence encodes CASSEDINYGYTF. The J gene is TRBJ1-2, the V gene TRBV10-2; D uncertain. Looked up from germline, CDR1 is WSHSY and CDR2 is SAAADI. The CDR3 sequence is 13 residues long. V shed 2 bases and J shed 2 bases, with 6 bases lying between them.